This note documents a single T cell receptor (beta chain) sequence. No antigen is known for it. This entry is derived from a study of shared clonotypes between healthy human individuals. The study, taken as a whole, reports: Donor scarcity curtailed the genetic and exposure-history diversity represented herein.

The V and J ends lost 5 bases and 2 bases, in that order; junction bases with no gene match: 6. CDR1 is LNHDA, CDR2 SQIVND, per germline (reference sequence). The CDR3 totals 15 residues. An even split of each subset's genomic DNA across several immunoSEQ plates was performed. Original methodology: Quality scores were absent from the junction-only immunoSEQ sequences, so filtering differed. Assay used: immunoSEQ multiplex PCR; TCRdb lists only in-frame clones, some missing. V, J and clone size are those of that table, while D and trimming were read from the DNA. The sample lists 950,000 to 1,300,000 clones; about 75% were seen once.

The sample taken for sequencing was memory CD4+ T cells sorted from blood. The subset here: CD45RA-negative fraction. This chain connects TRBV19 to TRBJ2-3, with 8 bases lining up with TRBD2. This TCR derives from a man aged 18 to 35 in good health. The CDR3 DNA follows: TGTGCCAGTAGTCCCCGAGCGGGGGTCACAGATACGCAGTATTTT. Translated, it gives CASSPRAGVTDTQYF.